Sequencing of this TCR beta chain was carried out in a study of cytomegalovirus exposure and HLA in healthy donors. General study points: Despite most TCR sequences being rare, some public TCRs occurred in many donors. When a later analysis was performed, an Asian-associated ancestry cluster reportedly had fewer N-insertions than the roughly 670-donor mean.

This PCR relied on a set of 60 Vbeta primers and 13 Jbeta primers. Produced via immunoSEQ multiplex PCR; TCRdb's table is partial and in-frame only. The profile shows roughly 54,000 clones, around 80% of them singletons. A remark on this clone: Its matching antigen is unknown.

The CDR3 length is 17 residues. V was clipped by 1 base and J by 4 bases; unmatched bases: 7. Germline CDR1 reads SGHVS; CDR2 reads FNYEAQ. Unrecorded immune exposure was likely among donors, who were nominally healthy when sampled. Sequencing was performed on PBMCs. This chain links TRBV7-6 with TRBJ2-2; 9 bases fit TRBD1. This sequence was found in a man in his fifties or sixties in good health and CMV-seronegative. The CDR3 sequence: CASSLVGGQGPTGELFF. CDR3 sequence (DNA): TGTGCCAGCAGCTTAGTCGGGGGACAGGGACCCACCGGGGAGCTGTTTTTT.